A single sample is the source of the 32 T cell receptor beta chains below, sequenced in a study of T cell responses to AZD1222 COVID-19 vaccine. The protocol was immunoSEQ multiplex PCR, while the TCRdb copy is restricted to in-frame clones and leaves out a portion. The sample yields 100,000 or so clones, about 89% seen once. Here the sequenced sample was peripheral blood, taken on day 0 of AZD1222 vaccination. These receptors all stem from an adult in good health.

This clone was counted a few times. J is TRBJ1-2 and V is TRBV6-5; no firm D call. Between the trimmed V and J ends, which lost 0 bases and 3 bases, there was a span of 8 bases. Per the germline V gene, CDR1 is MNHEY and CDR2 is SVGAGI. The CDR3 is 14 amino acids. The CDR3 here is CASSYSSRHYGYTF. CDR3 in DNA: TGTGCCAGCAGTTACTCGAGCCGCCACTATGGCTACACCTTC.

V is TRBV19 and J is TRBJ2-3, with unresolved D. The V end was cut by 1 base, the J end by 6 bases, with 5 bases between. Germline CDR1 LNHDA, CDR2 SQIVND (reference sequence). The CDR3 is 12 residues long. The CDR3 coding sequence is TGTGCCAGTAGTATAGGGCTGGATACGCAGTATTTT. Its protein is CASSIGLDTQYF.

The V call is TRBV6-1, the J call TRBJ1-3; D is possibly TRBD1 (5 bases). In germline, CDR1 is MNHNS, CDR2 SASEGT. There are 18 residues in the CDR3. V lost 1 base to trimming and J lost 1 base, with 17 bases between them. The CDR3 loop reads CASSEVMGGDDSGNTIYF. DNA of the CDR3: TGTGCCAGCAGTGAAGTGATGGGGGGGGACGATTCTGGAAACACCATATATTTT.

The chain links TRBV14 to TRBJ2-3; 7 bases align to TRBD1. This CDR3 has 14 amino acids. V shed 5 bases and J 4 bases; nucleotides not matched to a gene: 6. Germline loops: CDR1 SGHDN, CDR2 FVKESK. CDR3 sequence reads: CASSLTGVPDTQYF. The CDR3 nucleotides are TGTGCCAGCAGCTTAACAGGGGTTCCAGATACGCAGTATTTT.

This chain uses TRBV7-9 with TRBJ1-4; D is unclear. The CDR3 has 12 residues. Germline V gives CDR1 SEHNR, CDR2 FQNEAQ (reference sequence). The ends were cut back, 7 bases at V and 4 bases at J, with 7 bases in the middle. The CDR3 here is CASTDHNEKLFF. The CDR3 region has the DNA TGTGCCAGCACGGACCATAATGAAAAACTGTTTTTT. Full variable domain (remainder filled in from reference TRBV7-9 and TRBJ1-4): DTGVSQNPRHKITKRGQNVTFRCDPISEHNRLYWYRQTLGQGPEFLTYFQNEAQLEKSRLLSDRFSAERPKGSFSTLEIQRTEQGDSAMYLCASTDHNEKLFFGSGTQLSVL.

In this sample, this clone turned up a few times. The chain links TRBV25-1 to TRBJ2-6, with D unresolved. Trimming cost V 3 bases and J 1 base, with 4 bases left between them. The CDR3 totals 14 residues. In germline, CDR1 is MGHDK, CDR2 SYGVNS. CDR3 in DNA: TGTGCCAGCAGTGATTCATCTGGGGCCAACGTCCTGACTTTC. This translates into CASSDSSGANVLTF.

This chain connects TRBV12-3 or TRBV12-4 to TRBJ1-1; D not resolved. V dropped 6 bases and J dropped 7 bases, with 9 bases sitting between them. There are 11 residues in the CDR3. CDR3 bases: TGTGCCAGCAGCTCGCAGTTTGAAGCTTTCTTT. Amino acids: CASSSQFEAFF.

CDR3 nucleotides: TGTGCCAGCAGCTCCCCTACTAGCGGGGGGGCCCGGAATGAGCAGTTCTTC. Translating it yields CASSSPTSGGARNEQFF. This chain links TRBV7-2 with TRBJ2-1; the match to TRBD2 covers 13 bases. Germline CDR1 reads SGHTA; CDR2 reads FQGNSA. This CDR3 has 17 amino acids. The ends lost 4 bases at V and 7 bases at J; junction bases unmatched: 10.

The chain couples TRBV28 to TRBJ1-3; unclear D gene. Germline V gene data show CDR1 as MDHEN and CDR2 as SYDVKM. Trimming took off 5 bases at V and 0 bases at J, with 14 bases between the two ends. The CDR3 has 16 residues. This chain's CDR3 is CASSPPDATSGNTIYF. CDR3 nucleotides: TGTGCCAGCAGTCCCCCGGATGCCACCTCTGGAAACACCATATATTTT.

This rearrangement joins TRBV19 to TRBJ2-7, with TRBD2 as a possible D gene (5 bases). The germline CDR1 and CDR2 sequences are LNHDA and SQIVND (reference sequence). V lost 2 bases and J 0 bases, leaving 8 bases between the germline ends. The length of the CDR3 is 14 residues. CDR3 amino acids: CASSIRGSSYEQYF. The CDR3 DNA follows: TGTGCCAGTAGTATAAGAGGGAGCTCCTACGAGCAGTACTTC.

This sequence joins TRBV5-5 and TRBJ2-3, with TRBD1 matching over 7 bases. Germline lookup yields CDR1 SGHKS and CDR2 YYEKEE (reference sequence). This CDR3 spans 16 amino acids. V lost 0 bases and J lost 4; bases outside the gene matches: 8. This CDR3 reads CASSLVGDRRSDTQYF. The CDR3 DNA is TGTGCCAGCAGCTTGGTAGGGGACAGAAGGTCAGATACGCAGTATTTT.

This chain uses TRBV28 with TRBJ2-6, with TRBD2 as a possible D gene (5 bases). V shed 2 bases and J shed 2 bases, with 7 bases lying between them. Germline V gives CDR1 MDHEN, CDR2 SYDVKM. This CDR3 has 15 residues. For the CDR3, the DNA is TGTGCCAGCAGTTTAGGGAGTACTGGGGCCAACGTCCTGACTTTC. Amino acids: CASSLGSTGANVLTF. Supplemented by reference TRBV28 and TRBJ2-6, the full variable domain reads DVKVTQSSRYLVKRTGEKVFLECVQDMDHENMFWYRQDPGLGLRLIYFSYDVKMKEKGDIPEGYSVSREKKERFSLILESASTNQTSMYLCASSLGSTGANVLTFGAGSRLTVL.

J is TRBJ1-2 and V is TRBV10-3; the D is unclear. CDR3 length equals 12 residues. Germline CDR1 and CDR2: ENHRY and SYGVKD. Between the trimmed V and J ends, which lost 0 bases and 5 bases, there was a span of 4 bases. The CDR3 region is CAISESDYGYTF. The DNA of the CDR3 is TGTGCCATCAGTGAGTCAGATTATGGCTACACCTTC.

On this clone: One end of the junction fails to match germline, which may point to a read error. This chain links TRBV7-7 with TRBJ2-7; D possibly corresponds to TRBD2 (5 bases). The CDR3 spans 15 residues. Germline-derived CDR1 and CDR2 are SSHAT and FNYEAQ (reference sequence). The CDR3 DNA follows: TGTGCTAGCAGCTTAGCGATGGGGTTGTCCTACGAGCAGTACTTC. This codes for CASSLAMGLSYEQYF.

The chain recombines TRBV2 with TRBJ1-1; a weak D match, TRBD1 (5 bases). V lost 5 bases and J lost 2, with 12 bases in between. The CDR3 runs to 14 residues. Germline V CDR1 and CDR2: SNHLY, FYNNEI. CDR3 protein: CASSTRVANTEAFF. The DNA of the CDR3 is TGTGCCAGCAGTACCAGGGTCGCAAACACTGAAGCTTTCTTT.

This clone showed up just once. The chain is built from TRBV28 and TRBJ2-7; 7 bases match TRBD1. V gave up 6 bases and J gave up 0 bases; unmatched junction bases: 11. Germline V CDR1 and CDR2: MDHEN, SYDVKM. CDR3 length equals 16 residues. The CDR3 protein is CASRFSGTVSSYEQYF. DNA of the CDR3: TGTGCCAGCAGGTTTTCCGGGACAGTCAGCTCCTACGAGCAGTACTTC.

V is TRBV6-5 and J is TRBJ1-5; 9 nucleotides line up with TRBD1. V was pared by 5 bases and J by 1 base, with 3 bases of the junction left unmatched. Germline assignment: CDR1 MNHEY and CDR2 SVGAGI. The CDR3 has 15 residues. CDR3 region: CASSPGTGSNQPQHF. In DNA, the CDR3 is TGTGCCAGCAGTCCCGGGACAGGGAGCAATCAGCCCCAGCATTTT.

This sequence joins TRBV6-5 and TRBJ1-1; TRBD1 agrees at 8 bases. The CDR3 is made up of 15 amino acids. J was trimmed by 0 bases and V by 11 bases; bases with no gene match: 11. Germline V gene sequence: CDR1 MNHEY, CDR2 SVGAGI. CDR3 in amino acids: CAARQGTLLNTEAFF. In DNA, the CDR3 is TGTGCCGCAAGACAGGGGACCCTTCTGAACACTGAAGCTTTCTTT.

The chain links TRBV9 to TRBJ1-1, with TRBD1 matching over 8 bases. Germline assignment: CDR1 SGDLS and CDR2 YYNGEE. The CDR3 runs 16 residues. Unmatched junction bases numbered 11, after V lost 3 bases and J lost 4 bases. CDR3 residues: CASSGDPRTGSTEAFF. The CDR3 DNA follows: TGTGCCAGCAGCGGTGACCCCCGGACAGGGAGCACTGAAGCTTTCTTT.

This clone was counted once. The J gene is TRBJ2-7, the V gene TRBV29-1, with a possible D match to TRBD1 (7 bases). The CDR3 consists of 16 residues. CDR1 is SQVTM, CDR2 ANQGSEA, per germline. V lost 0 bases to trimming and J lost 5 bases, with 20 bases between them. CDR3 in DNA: TGCAGCGTTGAAGATCGCAGCAGGGGGGAACTCAACGAGCAGTACTTC. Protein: CSVEDRSRGELNEQYF.

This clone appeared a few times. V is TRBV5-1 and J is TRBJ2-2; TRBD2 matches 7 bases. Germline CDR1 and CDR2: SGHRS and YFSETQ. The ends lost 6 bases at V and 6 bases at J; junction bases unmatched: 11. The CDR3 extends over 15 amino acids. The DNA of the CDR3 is TGCGCCAGCACCCAAAGTGGTGGGAGGGCCGGGGAGCTGTTTTTT. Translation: CASTQSGGRAGELFF.

DNA of the CDR3: TGTGCCACCAGCAGGGCTTTACAGGGGAGTGGCAATCAGCCCCAGCATTTT. It is translated as CATSRALQGSGNQPQHF. The V and J genes are TRBV15 and TRBJ1-5; 7 positions agree with TRBD1. The germline V gene has CDR1 LNHNV and CDR2 YYDKDF (reference sequence). The CDR3 totals 17 residues. Losses at the gene ends were 3 bases for V and 2 bases for J; bases not matched to a gene: 10. Supplemented by reference TRBV15 and TRBJ1-5, the full variable domain reads DAMVIQNPRYQVTQFGKPVTLSCSQTLNHNVMYWYQQKSSQAPKLLFHYYDKDFNNEADTPDNFQSRRPNTSFCFLDIRSPGLGDTAMYLCATSRALQGSGNQPQHFGDGTRLSIL.

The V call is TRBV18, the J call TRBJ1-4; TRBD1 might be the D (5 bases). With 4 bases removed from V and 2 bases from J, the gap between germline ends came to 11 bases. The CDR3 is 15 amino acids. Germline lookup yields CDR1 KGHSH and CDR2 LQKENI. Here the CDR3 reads CASSLQRDTNEKLFF. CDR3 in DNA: TGTGCCAGCTCACTTCAAAGGGACACTAATGAAAAACTGTTTTTT.

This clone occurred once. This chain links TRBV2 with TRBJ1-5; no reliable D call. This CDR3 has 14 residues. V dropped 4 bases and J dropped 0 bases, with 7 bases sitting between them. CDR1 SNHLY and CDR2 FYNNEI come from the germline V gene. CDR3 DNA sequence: TGTGCCAGCAGTGTGGATTATAGCAATCAGCCCCAGCATTTT. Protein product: CASSVDYSNQPQHF.

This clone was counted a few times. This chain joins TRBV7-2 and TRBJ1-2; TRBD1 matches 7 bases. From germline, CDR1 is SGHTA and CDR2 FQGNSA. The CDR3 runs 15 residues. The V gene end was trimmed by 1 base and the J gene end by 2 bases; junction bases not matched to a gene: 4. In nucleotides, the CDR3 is TGTGCCAGCAGCTTAGTAGCGACAGGGAACTATGGCTACACCTTC. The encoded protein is CASSLVATGNYGYTF.

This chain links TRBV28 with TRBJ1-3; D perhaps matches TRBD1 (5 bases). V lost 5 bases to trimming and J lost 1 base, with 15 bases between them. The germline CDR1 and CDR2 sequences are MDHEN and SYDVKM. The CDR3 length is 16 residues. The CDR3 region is CASSGDPTESGNTIYF. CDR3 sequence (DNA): TGTGCCAGCAGTGGGGACCCGACGGAATCTGGAAACACCATATATTTT.

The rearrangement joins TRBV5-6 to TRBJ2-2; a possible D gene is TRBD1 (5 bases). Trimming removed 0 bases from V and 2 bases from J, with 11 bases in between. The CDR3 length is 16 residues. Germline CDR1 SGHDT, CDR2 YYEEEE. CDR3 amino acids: CASSLVGQVNTGELFF. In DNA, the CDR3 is TGTGCCAGCAGCTTGGTGGGGCAGGTAAACACCGGGGAGCTGTTTTTT.

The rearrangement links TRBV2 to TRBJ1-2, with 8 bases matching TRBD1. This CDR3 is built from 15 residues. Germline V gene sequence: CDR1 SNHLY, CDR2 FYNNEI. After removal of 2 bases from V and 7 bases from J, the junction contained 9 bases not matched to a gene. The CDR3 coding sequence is TGTGCCAGCAGTGAAAGTACAGGGGGGCGAGGTGGCTACACCTTC. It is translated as CASSESTGGRGGYTF.

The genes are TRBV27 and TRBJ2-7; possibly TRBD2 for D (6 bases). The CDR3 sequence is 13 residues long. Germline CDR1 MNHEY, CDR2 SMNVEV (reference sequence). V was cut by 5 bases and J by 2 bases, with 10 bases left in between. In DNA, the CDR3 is TGTGCCAGCAGTCATTCTAGCGCCTACGAGCAGTACTTC. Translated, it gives CASSHSSAYEQYF.

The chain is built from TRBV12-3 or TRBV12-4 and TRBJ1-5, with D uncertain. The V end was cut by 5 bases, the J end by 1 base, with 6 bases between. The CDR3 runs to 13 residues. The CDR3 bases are TGTGCCAGCAGTCCAGCGAGCAATCAGCCCCAGCATTTT. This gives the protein CASSPASNQPQHF.

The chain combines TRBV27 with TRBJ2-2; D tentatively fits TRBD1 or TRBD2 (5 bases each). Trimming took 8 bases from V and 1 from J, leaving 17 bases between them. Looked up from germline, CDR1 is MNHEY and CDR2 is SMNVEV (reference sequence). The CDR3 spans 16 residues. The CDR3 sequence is CASRNAGTGNTGELFF. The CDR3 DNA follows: TGTGCCAGCCGAAACGCCGGGACGGGGAACACCGGGGAGCTGTTTTTT.

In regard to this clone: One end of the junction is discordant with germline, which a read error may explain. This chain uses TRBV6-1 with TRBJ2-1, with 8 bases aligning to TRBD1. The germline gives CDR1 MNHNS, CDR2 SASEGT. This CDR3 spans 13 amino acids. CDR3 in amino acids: CASNEQGGNEQFF. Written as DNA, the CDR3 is TGTGCCAGCAATGAACAGGGGGGCAATGAGCAGTTCTTC.